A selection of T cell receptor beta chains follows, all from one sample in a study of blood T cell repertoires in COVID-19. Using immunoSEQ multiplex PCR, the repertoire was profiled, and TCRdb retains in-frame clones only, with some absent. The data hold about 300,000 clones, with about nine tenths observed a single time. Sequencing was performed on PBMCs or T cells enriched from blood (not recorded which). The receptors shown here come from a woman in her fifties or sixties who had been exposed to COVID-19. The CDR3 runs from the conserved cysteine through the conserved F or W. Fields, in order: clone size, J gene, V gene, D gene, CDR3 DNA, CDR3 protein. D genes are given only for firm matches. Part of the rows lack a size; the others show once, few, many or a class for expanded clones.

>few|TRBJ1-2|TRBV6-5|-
TGTGCCAGCAGTTCCCAAGGGGGTAACGGTTATGGCTACACCTTC
CASSSQGGNGYGYTF
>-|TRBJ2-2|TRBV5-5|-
TGTGCCAGCAGCTTGAGGGACAAGGCGGAGGTCGGGGAGCTGTTTTTT
CASSLRDKAEVGELFF
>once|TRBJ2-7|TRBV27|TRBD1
TGTGCCAGCAGGAGGACAGGTCTGGACTCGGCTGCCTACGAGCAGTACTTC
CASRRTGLDSAAYEQYF
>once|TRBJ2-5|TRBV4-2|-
TGTGCCAGCAGCACTGTTGTGGCGGGGCAAGAGACCCAGTACTTC
CASSTVVAGQETQYF
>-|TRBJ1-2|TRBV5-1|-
TGCGCCAGCAGCTTGGCCAGGGGCGACTATGGCTACACCTTC
CASSLARGDYGYTF
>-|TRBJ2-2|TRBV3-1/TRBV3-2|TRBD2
TGTGCCAGCAGCCCCTCCTACCTAGCGGGGGGGAATGGCGGGGAGCTGTTTTTT
CASSPSYLAGGNGGELFF
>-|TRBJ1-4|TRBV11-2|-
TGTGCCAGCAGCTTAGTGCACAGCACAACTAATGAAAAACTGTTTTTT
CASSLVHSTTNEKLFF
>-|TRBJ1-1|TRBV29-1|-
TGCAGCGTTGCCCGTAGCGGGTCGGGGACTGAAGCTTTCTTT
CSVARSGSGTEAFF
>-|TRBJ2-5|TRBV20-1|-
TGCAGAATACAGGGTTTGGAGACCCAGTACTTC
CRIQGLETQYF
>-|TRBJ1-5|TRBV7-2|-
TGTGCCAGCAGCTTAGGTTGGGAGGGATTGAGCAATCAGCCCCAGCATTTT
CASSLGWEGLSNQPQHF
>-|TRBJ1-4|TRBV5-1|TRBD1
TGCGCCAGCAGATCCGGACAGGGGGATGAAAAACTGTTTTTT
CASRSGQGDEKLFF
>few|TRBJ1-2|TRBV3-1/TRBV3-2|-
TGTGCCAGCAGCCAAGAAAGTCGTGTGGGCAGCGGATCTAACTATGGCTACACCTTC
CASSQESRVGSGSNYGYTF
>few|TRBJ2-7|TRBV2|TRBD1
TGTGCCAGCCTAGAGACAGGGGGCCTCTACGAGCAGTACTTC
CASLETGGLYEQYF
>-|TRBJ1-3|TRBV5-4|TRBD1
TGTGCCAGCAGCGCGACAGGGAACTCTGGAAACACCATATATTTT
CASSATGNSGNTIYF
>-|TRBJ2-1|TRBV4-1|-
TGCGCCAGCAGCCAAGAGGCAGGATACTTGGGCTACAATGAGCAGTTCTTC
CASSQEAGYLGYNEQFF
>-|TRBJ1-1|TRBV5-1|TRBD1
TGCGCCAGCAGCCCAGGACAGGGGGCTACTGAAGCTTTCTTT
CASSPGQGATEAFF
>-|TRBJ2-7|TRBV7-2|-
TGTGCCAGCAGCTTAAAGGCTGGGGCCGAGCAGTACTTC
CASSLKAGAEQYF
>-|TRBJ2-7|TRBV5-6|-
TGTGCCAGCAACGACAGGTTGGTTCCCTACGAGCAGTACTTC
CASNDRLVPYEQYF
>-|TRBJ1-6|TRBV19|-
TGTGCCAGCGGGCGGGGAAATAATTCACCCCTCCACTTT
CASGRGNNSPLHF
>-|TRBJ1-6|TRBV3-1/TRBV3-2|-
TGTGCCAGCAGCCAAGTCTTACAGACCAATTCACCCCTCCACTTT
CASSQVLQTNSPLHF
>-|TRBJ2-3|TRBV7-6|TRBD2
TGTGCCAGCCGGGATAGCGGGGGGACCATGGGCACAGATACGCAGTATTTT
CASRDSGGTMGTDTQYF
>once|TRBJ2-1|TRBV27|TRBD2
TGTGCCAGCAGTTCGCCAACTAGCGGGGGGACCTACAATGAGCAGTTCTTC
CASSSPTSGGTYNEQFF
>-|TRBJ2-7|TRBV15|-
TGTGCCACCAGCCCTTACCGGGGGGCGTACGGCGAGCAGTACTTC
CATSPYRGAYGEQYF
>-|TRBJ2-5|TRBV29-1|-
TGCAGCGTTGAATGGACTCTACAAGAGACCCAGTACTTC
CSVEWTLQETQYF
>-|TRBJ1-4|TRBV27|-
TGTGCCAGCAGTTTCGGGACTGCTGAAAAACTGTTTTTT
CASSFGTAEKLFF
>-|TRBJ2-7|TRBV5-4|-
TGTGCCAGCAGAACAGGAAACTCCTACGAGCAGTACTTC
CASRTGNSYEQYF
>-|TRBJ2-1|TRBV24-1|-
TGTGCCACCAGTGATTACCGGGTGTACAATGAGCAGTTCTTC
CATSDYRVYNEQFF
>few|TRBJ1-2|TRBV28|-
TGTGCCAGCAGTTCCACCTCCCCGCGTGGCTATGGCTACACCTTC
CASSSTSPRGYGYTF
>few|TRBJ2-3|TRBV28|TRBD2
TGTGCCAGCAGTCCAACTGCCGGGGCGGGGGGAACAGATACGCAGTATTTT
CASSPTAGAGGTDTQYF
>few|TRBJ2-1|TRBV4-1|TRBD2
TGCGCCAGCAGCCAAGAGTCAGGTAGCGGGAACTCCTACAATGAGCAGTTCTTC
CASSQESGSGNSYNEQFF
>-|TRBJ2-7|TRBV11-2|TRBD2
TGTGCCAGCGCGGGGGGGCCCGTGTTCGACTTC
CASAGGPVFDF
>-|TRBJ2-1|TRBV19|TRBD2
TGTGCCAGCAGTAGCCTAGCGGCCTCCTACAATGAGCAGTTCTTC
CASSSLAASYNEQFF
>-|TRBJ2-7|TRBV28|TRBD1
TGTGCCAGCCAACCAGGACAGGGGGGCGAGCAGTACTTC
CASQPGQGGEQYF
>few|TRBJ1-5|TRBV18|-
TGTGCCAGCTCACCACAACATAATAGCAATCAGCCCCAGCATTTT
CASSPQHNSNQPQHF
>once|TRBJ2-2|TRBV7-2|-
TGTGCCAGCAGCTTAGAACAGACAGAGAACACCGGGGAGCTGTTTTTT
CASSLEQTENTGELFF
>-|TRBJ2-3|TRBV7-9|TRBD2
TGTGCCAGCAGCTCACCGACTAGCGGGGGTTTCACAGATACGCAGTATTTT
CASSSPTSGGFTDTQYF
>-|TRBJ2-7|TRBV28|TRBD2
TGTGCCACCAACATAGCGGGGCACTACGAGCAGTACTTC
CATNIAGHYEQYF
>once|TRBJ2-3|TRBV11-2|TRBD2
TGTGCCAGCAGCCCACGGACTAGCGGGGTCTCAGATACGCAGTATTTT
CASSPRTSGVSDTQYF
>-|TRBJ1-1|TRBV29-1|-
TGCAGCGTTGAGGTCATTGTTTCGGGGTGGTACACTGAAGCTTTCTTT
CSVEVIVSGWYTEAFF
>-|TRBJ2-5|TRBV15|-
TGTGCCACCAGCAGAGATCCAGGGCGAGAGACCCAGTACTTC
CATSRDPGRETQYF
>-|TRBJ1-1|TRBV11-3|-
TGTGCCAGCAGCTTAGACTCGGACACTGAAGCTTTCTTT
CASSLDSDTEAFF
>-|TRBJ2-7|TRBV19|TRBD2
TGTGCCAGTAGTAACGGGGGGGCGTCTATCCACGAGCAGTACTTC
CASSNGGASIHEQYF
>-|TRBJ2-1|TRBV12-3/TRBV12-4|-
TGTGCCAGCAGTTCCCAGGGAGGAAAGCAGTTCTTC
CASSSQGGKQFF
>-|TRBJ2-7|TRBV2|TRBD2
TGTGCCAGCAGTGTTGATAGCGGGGAAATTAACGGGCAGTACTTC
CASSVDSGEINGQYF
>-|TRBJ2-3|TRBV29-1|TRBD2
TGCAGCGTTGTAGGGACGGCAGACTGGCGGGGGGCGAGCACAGATACGCAGTATTTT
CSVVGTADWRGASTDTQYF